This T cell receptor beta chain was retrieved from a study of T cells in Graves' hyperthyroidism and ophthalmopathy. Patients between 18 and 65 years old had hyperthyroidism, newly diagnosed and lasting under 2 months. Comment on this clonotype: Its ends do not fully match the called genes, so a read error is possible.

There are 15 residues in the CDR3. Germline CDR1 reads SGHRS; CDR2 reads YFSETQ. There were TCR beta CDR3 regions amplified from RNA transcripts. The HTBI primer set served for first-round RT-PCR of the TCR CDR3. TCRdb recomputed calls from the multiplex PCR reads with MiXCR, one row per CDR3 protein. The sample holds approximately 520,000 distinct CDR3 sequences, under 25% seen once. Material for sequencing was blood. The chain links TRBV5-1 to TRBJ2-5; 9 nucleotides match TRBD1. This TCR was recovered from a man between 18 and 35 years old with Graves' hyperthyroidism. The CDR3 bases are TGCGCCAGCAGCGGGCGACAGGGGGACAGGGAGACCAAGTACTTC. Its translation: CASSGRQGDRETKYF.